Following are 8 T cell receptor gamma chains from one sample sequenced in a study of γδ T cells in repeated Plasmodium falciparum infection. TCRdb re-identified clones in the multiplex PCR reads via CATT. The table records roughly 13,000 gamma-chain clones, roughly 1.5% of them present only once. Bulk repertoires came from Vgamma9/Vdelta2+ or Vdelta2-negative gammadelta T cells flow-sorted from PBMC. Sequenced sample: gamma-delta T cells from blood. The receptors were gathered from a pool of human donors (malaria-infected and uninfected, not separated).

Ten or more counts support this clone. The protein held in TCRdb is that of a much larger clone and does not match this DNA's translation at residue 7, likely because of a read error; the protein shown is translated from the DNA. This sample also contains other DNA sequences that code for the same CDR3. The gene calls are TRGV9 and TRGJ1 or TRGJ2. The V gene's germline CDR1 is GITISATS and CDR2 ISYDGTV (reference sequence). The CDR3 runs to 11 residues. The junction had 4 bases not matched to a gene; V was cut back by 1 base and J by 10 bases. CDR3 coding DNA: TGTGCCTTGTGGGAGGTTAGGAAGAAACTCTTT. Protein sequence: CALWEVRKKLF.

In its sample, this clone was seen many times. The V gene is TRGV4, the J gene TRGJP2. The CDR3 has 13 amino acids. After removal of 1 base from V and 6 bases from J, the junction contained 2 bases not matched to a gene. Looked up from germline, CDR1 is EGSTGY and CDR2 is YDSYTSSV. CDR3 sequence reads: CATWDGRDWIKTF. The CDR3 DNA reads TGTGCCACCTGGGATGGCCGTGATTGGATCAAGACGTTT.

In its sample, this clone was seen many times. A far larger clone is one base from this, pointing to a likely read error. This specimen includes other DNA sequences encoding the same CDR3. The chain combines TRGV9 with TRGJP. TCRdb lists no J gene, so it was determined here by aligning the DNA to germline. Germline values: CDR1 GITISATS, CDR2 ISYDGTV (reference sequence). CDR3 length: 16 residues. After removal of 4 bases from V and 9 bases from J, the junction contained 9 bases not matched to a gene. The CDR3 nucleotides are TGTGCCTTGTGGGAAGCAATTGGGTTGGGCAAAAAAATCAAGGTATTT. Translation gives CALWEAIGLGKKIKVF.

This clone came up many times. The chain joins TRGV4 to TRGJ1 or TRGJ2. The ends lost 2 bases at V and 7 bases at J; junction bases unmatched: 8. This CDR3 comprises 13 residues. Germline V gene sequence: CDR1 EGSTGY, CDR2 YDSYTSSV. CDR3 protein: CATWDVLRYKKLF. DNA of the CDR3: TGTGCCACCTGGGATGTTCTGCGGTATAAGAAACTCTTT.

Ten or more counts support this clone. TCRdb's protein for this DNA is that of a much larger clone and differs from the translation at residue 8, likely a read error; the protein shown is the DNA translation. The chain combines TRGV4 with TRGJ1 or TRGJ2. Germline loops: CDR1 EGSTGY, CDR2 YDSYTSSV. The CDR3 has 15 residues. V lost 0 bases and J lost 5; bases outside the gene matches: 10. In DNA, the CDR3 is TGTGCCACCTGGGATGGGCCTCTCTTTGATTATAAGAAACTCTTT. The encoded protein is CATWDGPLFDYKKLF.

In regard to this clone: A far larger clone is one base from this, pointing to a likely read error. At the DNA level, this CDR3 is encoded by other sequences in the same sample as well. This chain joins TRGV9 and TRGJ1 or TRGJ2. The J gene, missing from TCRdb, was assigned here through DNA to germline matching. With V trimmed by 4 bases and J by 4 bases, 13 bases remained unmatched. The CDR3 extends over 15 amino acids. From germline, CDR1 is GITISATS and CDR2 ISYDGTV (reference sequence). The DNA for the CDR3 is TGTGCCTTGTGGGAACGACGAAAGGTATATTATAAGAAACTCTTT. Protein product: CALWERRKVYYKKLF.

On this clone: A far larger clone is one base from this, pointing to a likely read error. The sample has other DNA sequences that encode this CDR3 too. The chain is built from TRGV9 and TRGJ1 or TRGJ2. TCRdb carries no J gene annotation; the J gene was assigned here by matching the DNA with germline. V dropped 5 bases and J dropped 2; count of bases not matched to a gene: 6. Germline values: CDR1 GITISATS, CDR2 ISYDGTV (reference sequence). The CDR3 loop spans 13 amino acids. CDR3 protein: CALWGPYYYKKLF. The CDR3 DNA follows: TGTGCCTTGTGGGGTCCCTATTATTATAAGAAACTCTTT.

This clone occurred many times. The TCRdb record carries a much larger clone's protein, which differs from this DNA's translation at residue 4; a read error is the likely cause, and the protein listed here is the DNA translation. The chain uses TRGV3 and TRGJ1 or TRGJ2. The germline V gene encodes CDR1 VTNTFY and CDR2 YDVSTARD (reference sequence). This CDR3 comprises 13 residues. The CDR3 region has the DNA TGTGCCACCAGGGACACCAATTATTATAAGAAACTCTTT. Amino acid sequence: CATRDTNYYKKLF.